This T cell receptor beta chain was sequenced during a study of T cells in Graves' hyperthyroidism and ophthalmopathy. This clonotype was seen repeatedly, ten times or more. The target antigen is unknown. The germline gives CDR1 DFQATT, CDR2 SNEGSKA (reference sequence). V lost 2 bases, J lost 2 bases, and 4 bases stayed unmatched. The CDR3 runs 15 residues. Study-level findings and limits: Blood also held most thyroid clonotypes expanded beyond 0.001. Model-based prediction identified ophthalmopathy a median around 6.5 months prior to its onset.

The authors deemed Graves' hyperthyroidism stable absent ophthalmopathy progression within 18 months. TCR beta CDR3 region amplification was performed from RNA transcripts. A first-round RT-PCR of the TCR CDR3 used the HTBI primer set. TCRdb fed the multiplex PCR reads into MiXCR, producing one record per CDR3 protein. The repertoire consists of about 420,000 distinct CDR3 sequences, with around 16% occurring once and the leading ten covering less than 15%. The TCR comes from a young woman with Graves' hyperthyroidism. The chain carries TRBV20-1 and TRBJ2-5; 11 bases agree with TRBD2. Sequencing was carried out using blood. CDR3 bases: TGCAGTGCTAGATCCAGGACTAGCGGGCAAGAGACCCAGTACTTC. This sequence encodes CSARSRTSGQETQYF.